The rows below give T cell receptor gamma chains drawn from one sample of a study of gamma-delta T cells after stem cell transplantation. TCRdb reran clone calling via CATT on the RT-PCR reads. The sample shows 840 or so gamma-chain clones, around 5% of them seen only once. Source material: gamma-delta T cells. All receptors derive from a human donor. It is not recorded whose cells these are; they may come from a transplant donor. Each CDR3 is given with its conserved first and last residue. Expanded clones get a size class; other rows say once, few or many, or leave the size out.

v_call,j_call,clone_size,cdr3_aa,cdr3_nt
TRGV9,TRGJP,medium-sized,CALWESELGKKIKVF,TGTGCCTTGTGGGAGTCTGAGTTGGGCAAAAAAATCAAGGTATTT
TRGV9,TRGJP1,few,CALWEVRLGFKIF,TGTGCCTTGTGGGAGGTGCGATTGGGGTTCAAGATATTT
TRGV9,TRGJP,large,CALWEELGKKIKVF,TGTGCCTTGTGGGAAGAGTTGGGCAAAAAAATCAAGGTATTT
TRGV9,TRGJP,large,CALWEEGELGKKIKVF,TGTGCCTTGTGGGAAGAAGGAGAGTTGGGCAAAAAAATCAAGGTATTT
TRGV3,TRGJ1/TRGJ2,large,CATWDGGNYKKLF,TGTGCCACCTGGGACGGTGGAAACTATAAGAAACTCTTT
TRGV9,TRGJP,NA,CALWEVHQGPQELGKKIKVF,TGTGCCTTGTGGGAGGTGCACCAAGGACCTCAAGAGTTGGGCAAAAAAATCAAGGTATTT
TRGV9,TRGJP,NA,CALWEEIQELGKKIKVF,TGTGCCTTGTGGGAGGAGATACAAGAGTTGGGCAAAAAAATCAAGGTATTT
TRGV9,TRGJP,NA,CALWETFGELGKKIKVF,TGTGCCTTGTGGGAGACTTTTGGGGAGTTGGGCAAAAAAATCAAGGTATTT
TRGV9,TRGJP,NA,CALWEAQQELGKKIKVF,TGTGCCTTGTGGGAGGCACAGCAAGAGTTGGGCAAAAAAATCAAGGTATTT
TRGV9,TRGJP,NA,CALWEVRSELGKKIKVF,TGTGCCTTGTGGGAGGTGCGGTCAGAGTTGGGCAAAAAAATCAAGGTATTT
TRGV9,TRGJP,NA,CALWEERELGKKIKVF,TGTGCCTTGTGGGAGGAACGGGAGTTGGGCAAAAAAATCAAGGTATTT
TRGV9,TRGJP,few,CALWELPELGKKIKVF,TGTGCCTTGTGGGAGCTCCCAGAGTTGGGCAAAAAAATCAAGGTATTT
TRGV9,TRGJP,few,CALWEVHPGGPQELGKKIKVF,TGTGCCTTGTGGGAGGTGCATCCTGGAGGACCCCAAGAGTTGGGCAAAAAAATCAAGGTATTT
TRGV9,TRGJP,NA,CALWETLSQELGKKTKVF,TGTGCCTTGTGGGAGACATTATCGCAAGAGTTGGGCAAAAAAACCAAGGTATTT
TRGV9,TRGJP,NA,CALWEPPRFGLGKKIKVF,TGTGCCTTGTGGGAGCCTCCCCGTTTCGGGTTGGGCAAAAAAATCAAGGTATTT
TRGV9,TRGJP,few,CALWEALELGKKIKVF,TGTGCCTTGTGGGAGGCTCTCGAGTTGGGCAAAAAAATCAAGGTATTT
TRGV9,TRGJP,few,CALREASELGKKIKVF,TGTGCCTTGCGGGAGGCGTCTGAGTTGGGCAAAAAAATCAAGGTATTT
TRGV9,TRGJP1,NA,CALWEVPLMQELGKKIKIF,TGTGCCTTGTGGGAGGTGCCCCTAATGCAAGAGTTGGGCAAAAAAATCAAGATATTT
TRGV9,TRGJ1/TRGJ2,NA,CALWEVRYKKLF,TGTGCCTTGTGGGAGGTGCGATATAAGAAACTCTTT
TRGV9,TRGJP,large,CALWEDPQELGKKIKVF,TGTGCCTTGTGGGAGGACCCGCAGGAGTTGGGCAAAAAAATCAAGGTATTT
TRGV8,TRGJ1/TRGJ2,large,CATWDRRYKKLF,TGTGCCACCTGGGATAGGCGGTATAAGAAACTCTTT
TRGV9,TRGJP,NA,CALWEVYEELGKKIKVF,TGTGCCTTGTGGGAGGTGTATGAGGAGTTGGGCAAAAAAATCAAGGTATTT
TRGV9,TRGJP,NA,CALWEAGTVRELGKKIKVF,TGTGCCTTGTGGGAGGCGGGGACCGTCCGGGAGTTGGGCAAAAAAATCAAGGTATTT
TRGV9,TRGJP,medium-sized,CALWEGEELGKKIKVF,TGTGCCTTGTGGGAGGGCGAAGAGTTGGGCAAAAAAATCAAGGTATTT
TRGV9,TRGJP,medium-sized,CALWTQQELGKKIKVF,TGTGCCTTGTGGACCCAGCAAGAGTTGGGCAAAAAAATCAAGGTATTT
TRGV9,TRGJP,NA,CALWEVQEMELGKKIKVF,TGTGCCTTGTGGGAGGTGCAGGAGATGGAGTTGGGCAAAAAAATCAAGGTATTT